These T cell receptor beta chains were read from a single sample in a study of blood T cells in healthy people across ages. MiXCR was run by TCRdb on the 5' RACE reads, yielding one entry per CDR3 protein. The data hold around 1.1 million distinct CDR3 sequences, with 30% to 40% observed a single time. The sequencing input was blood. The receptors shown here come from a man younger than 35 in good health. Each CDR3 is given with its conserved first and last residue. The D gene is left open where the match is weak. Expanded clones are given a class, and other clones once, few, many or no size at all.

clone size: -
J gene: TRBJ2-5
V gene: TRBV20-1
D gene: -
CDR3 protein: CSASTGEETQYF
CDR3 DNA: TGCAGTGCTAGTACCGGGGAAGAGACCCAGTACTTC

clone size: many
J gene: TRBJ1-4
V gene: TRBV24-1
D gene: TRBD1
CDR3 protein: CATSDAGQGSKDEKLFF
CDR3 DNA: TGTGCCACCAGTGATGCGGGACAGGGGTCTAAGGATGAAAAACTGTTTTTT

clone size: -
J gene: TRBJ1-5
V gene: TRBV7-9
D gene: TRBD1
CDR3 protein: CASSKGQFKPQHF
CDR3 DNA: TGTGCCAGCAGTAAGGGACAGTTTAAGCCCCAGCATTTT

clone size: -
J gene: TRBJ1-5
V gene: TRBV5-5
D gene: -
CDR3 protein: CASSLAGAETNQPQHF
CDR3 DNA: TGTGCCAGCAGCTTGGCCGGCGCGGAGACCAATCAGCCCCAGCATTTT

clone size: many
J gene: TRBJ2-5
V gene: TRBV29-1
D gene: TRBD2
CDR3 protein: CSVFREEGETQYF
CDR3 DNA: TGCAGCGTTTTCCGGGAGGAAGGGGAGACCCAGTACTTC

clone size: few
J gene: TRBJ2-1
V gene: TRBV5-1
D gene: -
CDR3 protein: CASSLERGPTFDEQFF
CDR3 DNA: TGCGCCAGCAGCTTGGAACGGGGGCCCACCTTTGATGAGCAGTTCTTC

clone size: -
J gene: TRBJ1-6
V gene: TRBV7-2
D gene: -
CDR3 protein: CASSLIFQGNSPLHF
CDR3 DNA: TGTGCCAGCAGCTTAATCTTCCAGGGGAATTCACCCCTCCACTTT

clone size: -
J gene: TRBJ2-7
V gene: TRBV7-9
D gene: -
CDR3 protein: CASSLVTSRFYEQYF
CDR3 DNA: TGTGCCAGCAGCTTAGTCACTAGCAGATTCTACGAGCAGTACTTC

clone size: -
J gene: TRBJ2-7
V gene: TRBV4-1
D gene: -
CDR3 protein: CASSQEGVWEGAYEQYF
CDR3 DNA: TGCGCCAGCAGCCAAGAAGGGGTGTGGGAAGGGGCCTACGAGCAGTACTTC

clone size: few
J gene: TRBJ2-5
V gene: TRBV28
D gene: TRBD2
CDR3 protein: CASRAGGGYNEQYF
CDR3 DNA: TGTGCCAGCAGGGCCGGGGGGGGATACAATGAGCAGTACTTC

clone size: many
J gene: TRBJ2-1
V gene: TRBV3-1
D gene: TRBD1
CDR3 protein: CASSQDPALGTAYNEQFF
CDR3 DNA: TGTGCCAGCAGCCAAGATCCGGCCCTCGGGACAGCTTACAATGAGCAGTTCTTC

clone size: -
J gene: TRBJ1-1
V gene: TRBV29-1
D gene: TRBD1
CDR3 protein: CSVGDRQNTEAFF
CDR3 DNA: TGCAGCGTTGGGGACAGGCAGAACACTGAAGCTTTCTTT

clone size: few
J gene: TRBJ1-1
V gene: TRBV29-1
D gene: -
CDR3 protein: CSVTSGDAEAFF
CDR3 DNA: TGCAGCGTTACCTCGGGGGACGCTGAAGCTTTCTTT

clone size: few
J gene: TRBJ1-1
V gene: TRBV6-5
D gene: -
CDR3 protein: CASSDSPATEAFF
CDR3 DNA: TGTGCCAGCAGTGACTCGCCAGCCACTGAAGCTTTCTTT

clone size: -
J gene: TRBJ1-6
V gene: TRBV11-2
D gene: -
CDR3 protein: CASSLASLTSLHF
CDR3 DNA: TGTGCCAGCAGCTTAGCTTCGCTGACCTCCCTCCACTTT

clone size: -
J gene: TRBJ2-2
V gene: TRBV27
D gene: TRBD1
CDR3 protein: CASSLWLGQARELFF
CDR3 DNA: TGTGCCAGCAGTTTATGGCTTGGACAGGCAAGGGAGCTGTTTTTT

clone size: few
J gene: TRBJ1-2
V gene: TRBV6-5
D gene: -
CDR3 protein: CASSSPIQNLYGYTF
CDR3 DNA: TGTGCCAGCAGTTCCCCAATACAGAATTTGTATGGCTACACCTTC

clone size: -
J gene: TRBJ2-7
V gene: TRBV6-1
D gene: -
CDR3 protein: CASSGSGYEQYF
CDR3 DNA: TGTGCCAGCAGTGGATCTGGGTACGAGCAGTACTTC

clone size: -
J gene: TRBJ2-6
V gene: TRBV18
D gene: -
CDR3 protein: CASSPPRSGANVLTF
CDR3 DNA: TGTGCCAGCTCACCTCCTAGGTCTGGGGCCAACGTCCTGACTTTC

clone size: -
J gene: TRBJ1-4
V gene: TRBV20-1
D gene: TRBD1
CDR3 protein: CSATDRINQKLFF
CDR3 DNA: TGCAGTGCTACGGACAGGATCAATCAAAAACTGTTTTTT

clone size: few
J gene: TRBJ2-5
V gene: TRBV20-1
D gene: -
CDR3 protein: CSARKSAQETQYF
CDR3 DNA: TGCAGTGCTAGGAAGTCGGCTCAAGAGACCCAGTACTTC

clone size: -
J gene: TRBJ1-1
V gene: TRBV6-2/TRBV6-3
D gene: -
CDR3 protein: CASTPQGTEAFF
CDR3 DNA: TGTGCCAGCACCCCACAGGGAACTGAAGCTTTCTTT

clone size: few
J gene: TRBJ2-3
V gene: TRBV7-9
D gene: -
CDR3 protein: CASSSSGEDTQYF
CDR3 DNA: TGTGCCAGCAGTTCCTCAGGGGAAGATACGCAGTATTTT